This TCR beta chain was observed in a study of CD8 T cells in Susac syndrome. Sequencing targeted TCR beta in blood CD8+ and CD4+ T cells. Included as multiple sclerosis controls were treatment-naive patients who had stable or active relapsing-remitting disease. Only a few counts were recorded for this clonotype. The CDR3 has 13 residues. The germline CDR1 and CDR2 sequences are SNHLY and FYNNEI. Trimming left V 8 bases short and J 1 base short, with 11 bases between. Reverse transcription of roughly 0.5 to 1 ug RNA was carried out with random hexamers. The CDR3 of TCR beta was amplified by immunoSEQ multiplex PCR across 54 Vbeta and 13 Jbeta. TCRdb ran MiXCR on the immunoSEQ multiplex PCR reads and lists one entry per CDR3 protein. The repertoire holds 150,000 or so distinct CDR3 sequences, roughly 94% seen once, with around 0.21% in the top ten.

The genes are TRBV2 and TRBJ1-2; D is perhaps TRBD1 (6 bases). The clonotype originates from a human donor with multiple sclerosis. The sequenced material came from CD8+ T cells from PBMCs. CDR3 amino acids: CASQGRINYGYTF. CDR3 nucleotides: TGTGCCAGCCAGGGGCGGATTAACTATGGCTACACCTTC.